The rows below give T cell receptor beta chains drawn from one sample of a study of blood T cells in healthy people across ages. MiXCR, run by TCRdb on the 5' RACE reads, gives a single entry per CDR3 protein. The data contain about 780,000 distinct CDR3 sequences, around 25% of them seen just once; the ten biggest clones take up 3%. This sample was shared with a second study, whose subject was T cells of mothers and their children.

The sample comprised blood. The origin of the receptors is a boy under 18 in good health. CDR3s leave out the opening cysteine and the closing phenylalanine or tryptophan. The size of a clone is reported for some rows only, either as once, few or many, or as a class for expanded clones.

v_call	j_call	clone_size	cdr3_aa
TRBV20-1	TRBJ1-1	NA	SAREGSTKAF
TRBV5-5	TRBJ1-1	few	ASSLSVGSGTEAF
TRBV20-1	TRBJ1-2	NA	SAYSDYGYT
TRBV6-6	TRBJ1-5	NA	ASSQPVAGQPQH
TRBV7-6	TRBJ1-2	NA	ASSFGLGGRDYGYT
TRBV30	TRBJ2-1	few	AYRTSTYNEQF
TRBV6-2/TRBV6-3	TRBJ2-3	NA	ASSSFTRDTQY
TRBV7-6	TRBJ1-2	NA	ASSGGLGYT
TRBV10-3	TRBJ2-5	NA	AISESGLPSETQY
TRBV5-1	NA	NA	ASSLERQGSYEQY
TRBV27	TRBJ1-2	NA	ASSQGPFYGYT
TRBV7-2	TRBJ1-6	few	ASSFLGYSYNSPLH
TRBV7-9	TRBJ2-3	NA	ASRRSSTDTQY
TRBV12-5	TRBJ1-1	NA	ASGPMNTEAF
TRBV2	TRBJ2-7	NA	ASSANLDSMQY
TRBV20-1	TRBJ2-5	few	SARILAGGETQY
TRBV6-1	TRBJ1-3	NA	ASSESAARAGNTIY
TRBV28	TRBJ2-4	few	ASRSPGAKNIQY
TRBV30	NA	once	AWRSLGQGVYEQY
TRBV27	TRBJ2-1	few	ASSPVGGPYNEQF
TRBV27	NA	few	ASSANSGYEQY
TRBV3-1	TRBJ2-5	NA	ASLATGLETQY
TRBV27	TRBJ2-2	NA	ASSLRAGPTGELF
TRBV7-7	TRBJ2-5	few	ASSHRQDFQETQY
TRBV3-1	TRBJ2-1	few	ASSPPRGGASYNEQF
TRBV28	TRBJ2-4	few	ASSPHGWGGLAKNIQY
TRBV6-2/TRBV6-3	NA	NA	ASSHHGPSYEQY
TRBV25-1	TRBJ2-7	NA	ASSDRWNYEQY
TRBV11-2	TRBJ2-5	NA	ASSSTGATGRETQY
TRBV5-1	TRBJ1-5	few	ASSAGTGNNQPQH
TRBV18	TRBJ2-5	NA	ASSRTSGGANQETQY
TRBV5-1	TRBJ1-2	few	ASSYTGGDGYT
TRBV7-9	TRBJ2-6	NA	ASGTGTGANVLT
TRBV7-3	TRBJ1-1	NA	ASSSTGMFTEAF
TRBV18	TRBJ2-4	NA	ASSLLTGRLENIQY
TRBV12-3/TRBV12-4	TRBJ1-5	NA	ASSYIGTGGSNQPQH
TRBV6-5	TRBJ1-3	NA	ASSYSKGSGNTIY
TRBV9	TRBJ1-2	NA	ASSAGHSYDGYT
TRBV5-1	TRBJ2-5	few	ASGAGLVETQY
TRBV2	TRBJ2-1	few	ASSALRTHNEQF